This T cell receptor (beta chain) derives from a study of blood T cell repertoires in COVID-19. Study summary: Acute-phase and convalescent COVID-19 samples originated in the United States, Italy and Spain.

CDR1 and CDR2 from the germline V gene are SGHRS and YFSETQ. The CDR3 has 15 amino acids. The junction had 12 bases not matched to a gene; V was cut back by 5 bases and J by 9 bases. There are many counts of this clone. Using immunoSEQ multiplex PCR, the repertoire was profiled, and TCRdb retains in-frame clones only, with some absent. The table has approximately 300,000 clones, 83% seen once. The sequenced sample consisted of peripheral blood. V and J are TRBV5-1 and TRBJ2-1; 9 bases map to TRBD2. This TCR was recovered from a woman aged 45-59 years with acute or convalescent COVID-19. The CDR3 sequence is CASRAGTSFYSEQFF. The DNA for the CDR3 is TGCGCCAGCAGGGCCGGGACTAGCTTTTATTCTGAGCAGTTCTTC.